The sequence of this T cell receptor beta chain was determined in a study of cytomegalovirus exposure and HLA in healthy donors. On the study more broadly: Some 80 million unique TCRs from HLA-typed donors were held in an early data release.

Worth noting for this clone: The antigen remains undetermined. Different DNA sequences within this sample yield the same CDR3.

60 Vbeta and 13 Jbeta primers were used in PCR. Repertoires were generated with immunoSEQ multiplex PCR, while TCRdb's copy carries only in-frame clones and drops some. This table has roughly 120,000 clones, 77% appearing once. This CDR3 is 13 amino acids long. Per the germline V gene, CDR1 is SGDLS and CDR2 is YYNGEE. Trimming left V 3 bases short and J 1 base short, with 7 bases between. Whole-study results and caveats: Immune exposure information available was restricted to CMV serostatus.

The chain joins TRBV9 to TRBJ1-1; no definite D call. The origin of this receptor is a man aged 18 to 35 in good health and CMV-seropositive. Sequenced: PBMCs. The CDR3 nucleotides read TGTGCCAGCAGCGCCACCGGGAACACTGAAGCTTTCTTT. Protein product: CASSATGNTEAFF.